This T cell receptor (beta chain) was sequenced in a study of T cells after somatic rescue of genetic block. The V gene lost 4 bases and the J gene lost 7 bases, with 17 bases spanning the gap. Germline loops: CDR1 SGDLS, CDR2 YYNGEE. The CDR3 runs to 15 residues. Data came from immunoSEQ multiplex PCR; TCRdb stores just in-frame clones and leaves some out. The sample records 95,000 to 120,000 clones, 75% to 95% being singletons. The chain recombines TRBV9 with TRBJ2-2; D is perhaps TRBD2 (6 bases). The sample comprised peripheral blood mononuclear cells (PBMCs). The TCR comes from a woman aged 18-29 years. CDR3 sequence (DNA): TGTGCCAGCAGCTTCCGGGACTCCGGGATCGGGGAGCTGTTTTTT. Its translation: CASSFRDSGIGELFF.